This T cell receptor beta chain comes out of a study of T-cell reconstitution after alpha-beta-depleted transplantation in children. The study, taken as a whole, reports: Alpha-beta T cells present about two months after transplant were reported to originate from several hundred expanded graft clones.

Germline CDR1 reads SGHRS; CDR2 reads YFSETQ. The junction had 2 bases not matched to a gene; V was cut back by 0 bases and J by 5 bases. The CDR3 consists of 15 residues. In this sample, this clonotype turned up many times. Its matching antigen is unknown. The library targeted TCRbeta and was prepared with unique molecular identifiers. TCRdb reprocessed the PCR reads via MiXCR and lists one record per CDR3 protein. The table lists roughly 790,000 distinct CDR3 sequences, under 20% of them singletons. The V gene is TRBV5-1, the J gene TRBJ2-3; 11 nucleotides line up with TRBD2. The clonotype originates from a male patient between 10 and 17 years old who had a stem cell transplant for acute lymphoblastic leukemia, so the T cells may come from the graft donor. Sequenced here: PBMCs, mostly from graft donor cells, sampled 360 days after TCRalphabeta/CD19-depleted stem cell transplant. CDR3 DNA sequence: TGCGCCAGCAGCTTGGAACTAGCGGGAGTAGATACGCAGTATTTT. Protein: CASSLELAGVDTQYF.